The 2 T cell receptor beta chains reported below all come from one sample, sequenced in a study of T cell responses to AZD1222 COVID-19 vaccine. Measured with immunoSEQ multiplex PCR; TCRdb has only the in-frame clones, and not every one. Of some 130,000 clones in the sample, 84% were seen once. Source: peripheral blood, taken on day 0 of AZD1222 vaccination. Receptor source: an adult in good health.

The chain's CDR3 is CASRHTPGGTDTGELFF. In nucleotides, the CDR3 is TGTGCCAGCAGACACACTCCAGGGGGCACGGACACCGGGGAGCTGTTTTTT. This chain links TRBV2 with TRBJ2-2; TRBD1 matches 8 bases. Per the germline V gene, CDR1 is SNHLY and CDR2 is FYNNEI. The CDR3 spans 17 residues. V lost 6 bases to trimming and J lost 3 bases; unmatched junction nucleotides: 12.

This clone turned up a few times. The sample has other DNA sequences that encode this CDR3 too. The chain joins TRBV6-5 to TRBJ1-5, with no clear D. V lost 2 bases to trimming and J lost 4 bases, with 6 bases between them. CDR1 is MNHEY, CDR2 SVGAGI, per germline. The length of the CDR3 is 13 residues. The CDR3 spells CASSYRGNQPQHF. The CDR3 bases are TGTGCCAGCAGTTACAGAGGAAATCAGCCCCAGCATTTT.